This is a list of T cell receptor beta chains from one sample in a study of T-cell memory formation after mild COVID-19. A single record per CDR3 protein comes from TCRdb applying MiXCR to the 5' RACE reads. The table has tens of thousands of distinct CDR3 sequences, approximately 13% seen once. Material for sequencing was PBMCs or a T cell subset sorted from them (not recorded which). Receptors originate from an adult woman who had mild COVID-19 (a few samples of this study predate the infection). Cell type and time point are not known. The CDR3 runs from the conserved cysteine through the conserved F or W. A D gene is named only where the DNA matches it firmly. Size values are once, few and many counts, or a class for expanded clones, and some rows have none.

clone_size,d_call,v_call,j_call,cdr3_aa,cdr3_nt
few,.,TRBV7-9,TRBJ2-5,CASSLGLGLETQYF,TGTGCCAGCAGCTTAGGGCTGGGGCTGGAGACCCAGTACTTC
few,.,TRBV29-1,TRBJ1-2,CSVETVEVYGYTF,TGCAGCGTTGAGACAGTGGAGGTCTATGGCTACACCTTC
many,.,TRBV7-8,TRBJ2-3,CASSLQGPAADTQYF,TGTGCCAGCAGCTTACAGGGACCGGCTGCAGATACGCAGTATTTT
.,.,TRBV29-1,TRBJ1-1,CSVENRMNTEAFF,TGCAGCGTTGAAAACAGAATGAACACTGAAGCTTTCTTT
.,.,TRBV10-3,TRBJ2-3,CAARAGELTDTQYF,TGTGCCGCACGGGCAGGCGAACTCACAGATACGCAGTATTTT
few,TRBD1,TRBV3-1,TRBJ2-3,CASSQGTGLTDTQYF,TGTGCCAGCAGCCAAGGGACAGGGTTAACAGATACGCAGTATTTT
few,.,TRBV5-1,TRBJ2-2,CASSLYDRSEELFF,TGCGCCAGCAGCCTATATGACCGGTCCGAGGAGCTGTTTTTT
.,.,TRBV5-1,TRBJ2-3,CASSLAPGVRTDTQYF,TGCGCCAGCAGCTTGGCACCGGGGGTCCGCACAGATACGCAGTATTTT
few,TRBD1,TRBV5-1,TRBJ1-1,CASSDGTGGEDTEAFF,TGCGCCAGCAGCGACGGGACAGGGGGTGAGGACACTGAAGCTTTCTTT
few,.,TRBV12-3/TRBV12-4,TRBJ2-7,CASSLAEGSYEQYF,TGTGCCAGCAGTTTAGCTGAGGGATCCTACGAGCAGTACTTC
few,.,TRBV7-9,TRBJ2-5,CASSLVGTETQYF,TGTGCCAGCAGCTTAGTTGGGACGGAGACCCAGTACTTC
.,TRBD1,TRBV4-1,TRBJ2-3,CASSQDKETGTGPTDTQYF,TGCGCCAGCAGCCAAGATAAGGAAACCGGGACAGGACCCACAGATACGCAGTATTTT
.,.,TRBV6-5,TRBJ2-2,CASRQDVGTGELFF,TGTGCCAGCAGACAGGATGTTGGCACCGGGGAGCTGTTTTTT
.,.,TRBV7-2,TRBJ2-5,CASSPRMARRETQYF,TGTGCCAGCAGCCCCCGGATGGCGCGGCGAGAGACCCAGTACTTC
many,.,TRBV6-5,TRBJ2-7,CASSYGSGGSYEQYF,TGTGCCAGCAGTTACGGTTCAGGAGGATCCTACGAGCAGTACTTC
.,TRBD1,TRBV6-6,TRBJ2-2,CASSYMDRGPGELFF,TGTGCCAGCAGTTACATGGACAGGGGGCCTGGGGAGCTGTTTTTT
.,TRBD1,TRBV7-8,TRBJ1-1,CASSLAGDRTTEAFF,TGTGCCAGCAGCTTAGCAGGGGACAGGACCACTGAAGCTTTCTTT
.,TRBD2,TRBV29-1,TRBJ2-7,CSVEGLADGFYEQYF,TGCAGCGTTGAGGGACTAGCGGACGGGTTCTACGAGCAGTACTTC
.,.,TRBV12-3/TRBV12-4,TRBJ2-5,CASSETPGETQYF,TGTGCCAGCAGTGAAACCCCGGGAGAGACCCAGTACTTC
.,TRBD2,TRBV27,TRBJ2-1,CASSLENGGGAIEQFF,TGTGCCAGCAGTTTAGAGAATGGCGGGGGGGCGATTGAGCAGTTCTTC
.,.,TRBV7-9,TRBJ2-3,CASSSEGSSTDTQYF,TGTGCCAGCAGTTCGGAGGGGTCAAGCACAGATACGCAGTATTTT
few,TRBD2,TRBV19,TRBJ2-1,CASSIDPERENRNEQFF,TGTGCCAGTAGTATAGATCCAGAGCGGGAAAATAGAAATGAGCAGTTCTTC
few,TRBD2,TRBV7-2,TRBJ2-7,CASSWDYLSYEQYF,TGTGCCAGCAGTTGGGACTATCTTTCCTACGAGCAGTACTTC
few,.,TRBV29-1,TRBJ2-7,CSVVESYEQYF,TGCAGCGTTGTTGAGTCCTACGAGCAGTACTTC
few,TRBD2,TRBV24-1,TRBJ2-1,CATRTSGGAHEQFF,TGTGCCACCAGGACTAGCGGGGGGGCCCATGAGCAGTTCTTC
.,TRBD2,TRBV6-2/TRBV6-3,TRBJ2-1,CASRTVGLANYNEQFF,TGTGCCAGCAGAACGGTGGGACTAGCGAACTACAATGAGCAGTTCTTC
.,.,TRBV29-1,TRBJ2-2,CSVVWTPNTGELFF,TGCAGCGTTGTTTGGACGCCGAACACCGGGGAGCTGTTTTTT
.,.,TRBV10-3,TRBJ2-5,CAISEPGLSGETQYF,TGTGCCATCAGTGAGCCCGGACTTTCCGGGGAGACCCAGTACTTC
many,TRBD2,TRBV15,TRBJ2-4,CATSARTSGRGYIQYF,TGTGCCACCAGCGCTCGGACTAGCGGGAGAGGTTACATTCAGTACTTC
.,.,TRBV27,TRBJ2-7,CASSFWEGYEQYF,TGTGCCAGCAGTTTTTGGGAAGGATACGAGCAGTACTTC
few,.,TRBV7-2,TRBJ2-7,CASSLADGGYEQYF,TGTGCCAGCAGCTTAGCTGATGGAGGATACGAGCAGTACTTC
.,TRBD1,TRBV7-9,TRBJ2-2,CASDRVNTGELFF,TGTGCCAGCGACAGGGTCAACACCGGGGAGCTGTTTTTT
.,TRBD2,TRBV11-2,TRBJ2-7,CASSLWTSGGYEQYF,TGTGCCAGCAGCTTATGGACTAGCGGGGGCTACGAGCAGTACTTC
few,.,TRBV15,TRBJ2-3,CATSFPGGTQYF,TGTGCCACCAGCTTCCCCGGGGGTACGCAGTATTTT
.,.,TRBV4-1,TRBJ2-7,CASSQAETGIYEQYF,TGCGCCAGCAGCCAAGCCGAGACGGGGATTTACGAGCAGTACTTC
few,TRBD2,TRBV12-3/TRBV12-4,TRBJ2-3,CASRQGTSGGTDTQYF,TGTGCCAGCAGGCAAGGGACTAGCGGGGGCACAGATACGCAGTATTTT
few,TRBD1,TRBV6-6,TRBJ2-7,CASSYPRAGGIDEQYF,TGTGCCAGCAGTTACCCCCGCGCAGGGGGCATCGACGAGCAGTACTTC
few,TRBD2,TRBV16,TRBJ2-7,CASSAGLVSEQYF,TGTGCCAGCAGCGCCGGACTAGTCTCCGAGCAGTACTTC
.,.,TRBV12-3/TRBV12-4,TRBJ2-3,CASSSIGTDTQYF,TGTGCCAGCAGTTCGATTGGCACAGATACGCAGTATTTT